The 23 T cell receptor beta chains below come from one sample, sequenced in a study of T cell responses to AZD1222 COVID-19 vaccine. Data came from immunoSEQ multiplex PCR; TCRdb stores just in-frame clones and leaves some out. The sample shows 90,000 to 120,000 clones, approximately 91% of them seen only once. The sequenced sample was peripheral blood, obtained on day 0 of AZD1222 vaccination. The receptors stem from an adult in good health.

This chain links TRBV4-1 with TRBJ2-7, with a weak D call TRBD2 (6 bases). Trimming removed 4 bases at V and 0 bases at J, with 13 bases between. Germline lookup yields CDR1 MGHRA and CDR2 YSYEKL. The CDR3 spans 15 residues. The CDR3 loop is CASSLTSGGSYEQYF. The CDR3 bases are TGCGCCAGCAGCCTGACTAGTGGGGGCTCCTACGAGCAGTACTTC.

The chain uses TRBV5-5 and TRBJ1-1; unclear D gene. The V end lost 0 bases, the J end lost 1 base, and 4 bases lay between the germline ends. In germline, CDR1 is SGHKS, CDR2 YYEKEE (reference sequence). The CDR3 is 13 residues long. The CDR3 reads CASSLAPNTEAFF. The DNA of the CDR3 is TGTGCCAGCAGCTTGGCCCCGAACACTGAAGCTTTCTTT.

This clone was detected only once. The genes are TRBV10-3 and TRBJ2-3; TRBD2 matches at 12 bases. The CDR3 runs to 17 residues. Per the germline V gene, CDR1 is ENHRY and CDR2 is SYGVKD. V dropped 0 bases and J dropped 1; count of bases not matched to a gene: 2. The CDR3, as DNA: TGTGCCATCAGTGAGTCGAGACTAGCGGGGGGCACAGATACGCAGTATTTT. This gives the protein CAISESRLAGGTDTQYF.

The CDR3 region is CASAAGHPNTEAFF. The CDR3, as DNA: TGTGCCAGCGCAGCGGGACACCCGAACACTGAAGCTTTCTTT. The chain uses TRBV2 and TRBJ1-1; a possible D gene is TRBD1 (6 bases). The CDR3 consists of 14 residues. CDR1 is SNHLY and CDR2 is FYNNEI in the germline V gene. V dropped 8 bases and J dropped 1 base, with 14 bases sitting between them. Together with reference TRBV2 and TRBJ1-1, the CDR3 gives the full variable domain: EPEVTQTPSHQVTQMGQEVILRCVPISNHLYFYWYRQILGQKVEFLVSFYNNEISEKSEIFDDQFSVERPDGSNFTLKIRSTKLEDSAMYFCASAAGHPNTEAFFGQGTRLTVV.

This chain joins TRBV9 and TRBJ1-1; D uncertain. Germline-derived CDR1 and CDR2 are SGDLS and YYNGEE. The CDR3 is made up of 14 amino acids. Trimming left V 2 bases short and J 5 bases short, with 13 bases between. CDR3: CASSVDPGRTEAFF. The CDR3 DNA follows: TGTGCCAGCAGCGTTGATCCAGGTCGGACTGAAGCTTTCTTT.

V and J are TRBV10-3 and TRBJ1-1; tentative D call: TRBD1 (5 bases). Germline CDR1 and CDR2: ENHRY and SYGVKD. The CDR3 sequence is 14 residues long. V lost 5 bases, J lost 1 base, and 11 bases lay in between. Here the CDR3 DNA reads TGTGCCATCAGTTCGGGCAGGGAGAACACTGAAGCTTTCTTT. As protein: CAISSGRENTEAFF.

The chain links TRBV4-1 to TRBJ1-4; maybe TRBD1 (5 bases). The V gene lost 0 bases and the J gene lost 8 bases, with 13 bases spanning the gap. CDR1 MGHRA and CDR2 YSYEKL come from the germline V gene. This CDR3 spans 15 amino acids. CDR3 protein: CASSQDGRGDEKLFF. Here the CDR3 DNA reads TGCGCCAGCAGCCAAGATGGGAGGGGTGACGAAAAACTGTTTTTT.

The CDR3 region is CASSLAWEETQYF. CDR3 sequence (DNA): TGCGCCAGCAGCTTGGCCTGGGAAGAGACCCAGTACTTC. The rearrangement uses TRBV5-1 and TRBJ2-5, with D hard to call. The CDR3 has 13 residues. The germline V gene encodes CDR1 SGHRS and CDR2 YFSETQ. Trimming removed 0 bases from V and 3 bases from J, with 6 bases in between.

The chain recombines TRBV10-2 with TRBJ2-5; D not certain. CDR3 size: 14 residues. CDR1 is WSHSY and CDR2 is SAAADI in the germline V gene. The V gene lost 2 bases and the J gene lost 3 bases, with 10 bases spanning the gap. The CDR3 protein is CASSEKAEKETQYF. In nucleotides, the CDR3 is TGCGCCAGCAGTGAGAAGGCCGAAAAAGAGACCCAGTACTTC.

This clone was picked up one time. The CDR3 coding sequence is TGTGCCAGCCAGATAACGGGACGGAGCTCCTACGAGCAGTACTTC. As protein: CASQITGRSSYEQYF. The chain links TRBV6-5 to TRBJ2-7; perhaps D is TRBD1 or TRBD2 (5 bases each). The CDR3 loop spans 15 amino acids. Trimming took 8 bases from V and 0 from J, leaving 17 bases between them. Germline V gene data show CDR1 as MNHEY and CDR2 as SVGAGI.

The chain joins TRBV23-1 to TRBJ1-1; D is unresolved. TRBV23-1 is labeled an ORF, and its function is uncertain. The CDR3 covers 16 residues. V was pared by 2 bases and J by 1 base, with 14 bases between. Here the CDR3 reads CASSQGSAGSNTEAFF. As DNA, the CDR3 is TGCGCCAGCAGTCAAGGGTCCGCGGGTTCGAACACTGAAGCTTTCTTT.

This clone occurred a few times. CDR3 coding DNA: TGTGCCAGTAGTATAGACAGGGTGGCCACTGAAGCTTTCTTT. Translating it yields CASSIDRVATEAFF. The J gene is TRBJ1-1, the V gene TRBV19, with D perhaps TRBD1 (5 bases). V was shortened by 0 bases and J by 4 bases, with 9 bases between the two germline ends. The V gene's germline CDR1 is LNHDA and CDR2 SQIVND (reference sequence). The CDR3 covers 14 residues.

The rearrangement uses TRBV19 and TRBJ1-4, with 11 bases that match TRBD1. V shed 6 bases and J 6 bases; nucleotides not matched to a gene: 6. This CDR3 is built from 15 residues. Germline V gives CDR1 LNHDA, CDR2 SQIVND (reference sequence). The CDR3 loop reads CASRTDRGQDEKLFF. CDR3 nucleotides: TGTGCCAGTAGAACGGACAGGGGGCAAGATGAAAAACTGTTTTTT.

This clone appeared a single time. The rearrangement joins TRBV5-8 to TRBJ1-4; D gene unclear. Germline CDR1 reads SGHTS; CDR2 reads YDEGEE. Trimming cost V 0 bases and J 0 bases, with 3 bases left between them. CDR3 length: 14 residues. The CDR3 here is CASSLVSTNEKLFF. The CDR3 coding sequence is TGTGCCAGCAGCTTGGTTTCAACTAATGAAAAACTGTTTTTT.

V gene TRBV6-2 or TRBV6-3 combines with J gene TRBJ2-2, with unresolved D. The CDR3 is made up of 16 amino acids. V lost 6 bases, J lost 4 bases, and 18 bases lay in between. CDR1 MNHEY and CDR2 SVGEGT come from the germline V gene. The CDR3 reads CASSPPGWGGTGELFF. The CDR3 DNA follows: TGTGCCAGCAGCCCTCCTGGATGGGGTGGCACCGGGGAGCTGTTTTTT.

Comments on this clone: No conserved phenylalanine or tryptophan ends this CDR3, so it is likely a read error. The V gene is TRBV27, the J gene TRBJ1-6, with unresolved D. Trimming took off 2 bases at V and 10 bases at J, with 9 bases between the two ends. There are 13 residues in the CDR3. Germline V CDR1 and CDR2: MNHEY, SMNVEV (reference sequence). CDR3 loop: CASSLRGSSPLHL. CDR3 sequence (DNA): TGTGCCAGCAGTTTACGCGGGAGCTCACCCCTCCACCTT.

The chain links TRBV6-5 to TRBJ2-7, with 8 bases aligning to TRBD1. Germline-derived CDR1 and CDR2 are MNHEY and SVGAGI. This CDR3 has 14 amino acids. V shed 2 bases, J shed 2 bases, and the junction held 2 bases outside the gene matches. CDR3 DNA: TGTGCCAGCAGTTACCCAGGGGGCACCTACGAGCAGTACTTC. It is translated as CASSYPGGTYEQYF.

The chain joins TRBV7-9 to TRBJ1-3; D unclear. CDR1 is SEHNR, CDR2 FQNEAQ, per germline (reference sequence). V lost 5 bases to trimming and J lost 4 bases, with 15 bases between them. CDR3 length: 15 residues. CDR3 DNA sequence: TGTGCCAGCAGCCCCCCGGGCACTTGGGGAAACACCATATATTTT. Protein: CASSPPGTWGNTIYF.

The chain recombines TRBV6-5 with TRBJ2-7; the D gene could be TRBD1 or TRBD2 (5 bases each). CDR1 and CDR2 (germline): MNHEY, SVGAGI. Trimming cost V 5 bases and J 1 base, with 9 bases left between them. The CDR3 covers 13 residues. CDR3 loop: CASSPGQSYEQYF. In nucleotides, the CDR3 is TGTGCCAGCAGTCCGGGGCAGTCCTACGAGCAGTACTTC.

This chain connects TRBV5-5 to TRBJ1-1; D gene ambiguous. The CDR3 is made up of 14 amino acids. Germline CDR1 SGHKS, CDR2 YYEKEE (reference sequence). V was pared by 0 bases and J by 6 bases, with 12 bases between. The CDR3 nucleotides read TGTGCCAGCAGCTTGGAAACTGCTCGACCTGAAGCTTTCTTT. Amino acids: CASSLETARPEAFF.

V and J are TRBV2 and TRBJ2-1; 11 bases match TRBD1. Losses at the gene ends were 4 bases for V and 6 bases for J; bases not matched to a gene: 5. The CDR3 is 15 residues long. Germline V gene data show CDR1 as SNHLY and CDR2 as FYNNEI. CDR3 nucleotides: TGTGCCAGCAGTGGGACAGGGGGCGGGGGCAATGAGCAGTTCTTC. This encodes CASSGTGGGGNEQFF.

The chain uses TRBV15 and TRBJ2-5; D is possibly TRBD1 (5 bases). From germline, CDR1 is LNHNV and CDR2 YYDKDF (reference sequence). The germline V and J ends were trimmed by 0 bases and 2 bases, with 13 bases remaining between them. CDR3 length equals 16 residues. CDR3 nucleotides: TGTGCCACCAGCAGAGAACTAACAGGAACTCAAGAGACCCAGTACTTC. Protein: CATSRELTGTQETQYF.

This clone was counted a few times. The V gene is TRBV2, the J gene TRBJ1-6; D is ambiguous. CDR1 SNHLY and CDR2 FYNNEI come from the germline V gene. The CDR3 runs 15 residues. Trimming left V 8 bases short and J 0 bases short, with 11 bases between. The CDR3 region has the DNA TGTGCCAGCCTGGGGTTTAGCTCCTATAATTCACCCCTCCACTTT. This encodes CASLGFSSYNSPLHF. The whole variable domain, filled in from reference TRBV2 and TRBJ1-6, reads EPEVTQTPSHQVTQMGQEVILRCVPISNHLYFYWYRQILGQKVEFLVSFYNNEISEKSEIFDDQFSVERPDGSNFTLKIRSTKLEDSAMYFCASLGFSSYNSPLHFGNGTRLTVT.